A single sample gave rise to the 27 T cell receptor beta chains below, sequenced in a study of cytomegalovirus exposure and HLA in healthy donors. The PCR was carried out with 60 Vbeta primers and 13 Jbeta primers. Libraries were prepared by immunoSEQ multiplex PCR; TCRdb keeps only in-frame clonotypes and omits some of them. The sample has approximately 150,000 clones; over 70% are singletons. The material sequenced was PBMCs. Every receptor here comes from a man aged 25-40 years in good health and CMV-seropositive.

The J gene is TRBJ1-5, the V gene TRBV6-5, with D unresolved. Germline CDR1 reads MNHEY; CDR2 reads SVGAGI. V shed 4 bases and J shed 4 bases, with 8 bases lying between them. CDR3 length: 13 amino acids. DNA of the CDR3: TGTGCCAGCAGTTCGGGGAGAAATCAGCCCCAGCATTTT. Translation gives CASSSGRNQPQHF.

The rearrangement joins TRBV11-2 to TRBJ1-6; D unresolved. In germline, CDR1 is SGHAT, CDR2 FQNNGV. V dropped 0 bases and J dropped 7 bases, with 7 bases sitting between them. The CDR3 loop spans 14 amino acids. The CDR3 here is CASSLDRRNSPLHF. The CDR3 nucleotides read TGTGCCAGCAGCTTAGATCGCAGGAATTCACCCCTCCACTTT.

The chain has TRBV5-1 and TRBJ2-1, with D possibly matching TRBD2 (5 bases). This CDR3 is built from 16 residues. Germline CDR1 reads SGHRS; CDR2 reads YFSETQ. Trimming cost V 3 bases and J 4 bases, with 17 bases left between them. This CDR3 reads CASSWRGIGPYNEQFF. In nucleotides, the CDR3 is TGCGCCAGCAGCTGGAGAGGGATCGGGCCGTACAATGAGCAGTTCTTC.

V usage is TRBV11-2 and J usage is TRBJ1-5; D call uncertain. The CDR3 loop spans 15 amino acids. CDR1 and CDR2 from the germline V gene are SGHAT and FQNNGV. Trimming removed 5 bases at V and 0 bases at J, with 11 bases between. The CDR3 DNA reads as TGTGCCAGCAGCACCACTGGTAATAGCAATCAGCCCCAGCATTTT. As protein: CASSTTGNSNQPQHF.

This chain connects TRBV5-6 to TRBJ1-2; no clear D. Trimming left V 4 bases short and J 8 bases short, with 12 bases between. The CDR3 totals 12 residues. Germline values: CDR1 SGHDT, CDR2 YYEEEE. In nucleotides, the CDR3 is TGTGCCAGCAGCCTGGAACGGGAGGGCTACACCTTC. Encoded protein: CASSLEREGYTF.

The CDR3 protein is CASSQGRQGDGANEKLFF. CDR3 coding DNA: TGCGCCAGCAGCCAAGGAAGACAGGGGGACGGAGCTAATGAAAAACTGTTTTTT. J is TRBJ1-4 and V is TRBV4-1; the match to TRBD1 covers 9 bases. Unmatched junction bases numbered 9, after V lost 1 base and J lost 3 bases. The CDR3 loop spans 18 amino acids. Per the germline V gene, CDR1 is MGHRA and CDR2 is YSYEKL.

The gene calls are TRBV2 and TRBJ2-3, with 8 nucleotides matching TRBD2. Germline CDR1 is SNHLY and CDR2 is FYNNEI. Losses at the gene ends were 3 bases for V and 5 bases for J; bases not matched to a gene: 10. This CDR3 region has 16 residues. CDR3 coding DNA: TGTGCCAGCAGTGACGGACTAGCTCTAAACGTAGATACGCAGTATTTT. It encodes CASSDGLALNVDTQYF.

V usage is TRBV6-7 and J usage is TRBJ2-7; TRBD2 matches 9 bases. TRBV6-7 is marked as an open reading frame, function uncertain. The CDR3 sequence is 16 residues long. The J segment lost 3 bases and the V segment lost 6 bases, leaving 12 bases of the junction unmatched. CDR3 bases: TGTGCCAGCAGAAATTTCAGGACTAGCGAATACTACGAGCAGTACTTC. This gives the protein CASRNFRTSEYYEQYF.

The rearrangement uses TRBV5-6 and TRBJ1-5, with 8 bases lining up with TRBD1. The germline V gene encodes CDR1 SGHDT and CDR2 YYEEEE. The CDR3 has 15 amino acids. Trimming took 0 bases from V and 6 from J; bases not matched to a gene: 5. CDR3 in DNA: TGTGCCAGCAGCTTGGTTGGACAGGGAACTCAGCCCCAGCATTTT. Its protein product is CASSLVGQGTQPQHF.

This clone was seen only a few times. The chain employs TRBV14 and TRBJ2-7, with TRBD1 matching over 7 bases. The germline V gene encodes CDR1 SGHDN and CDR2 FVKESK. The ends lost 4 bases at V and 7 bases at J; junction bases unmatched: 10. CDR3 size: 14 residues. The CDR3 bases are TGTGCCAGCAGCCCCCACAGGGGTTTAGGGGAGCAGTACTTC. This encodes CASSPHRGLGEQYF.

This chain joins TRBV18 and TRBJ2-1, with a tentative D call TRBD2 (5 bases). Trimming took off 4 bases at V and 8 bases at J, with 12 bases between the two ends. CDR3 size: 13 residues. Germline V lookup: CDR1 KGHSH, CDR2 LQKENI. DNA for the CDR3: TGTGCCAGCTCACGACTAAGTGTCGATGAGCAGTTCTTC. This sequence encodes CASSRLSVDEQFF.

The chain recombines TRBV6-5 with TRBJ1-1; the D gene is possibly TRBD1 (6 bases). The CDR3 loop spans 16 amino acids. V lost 2 bases, J lost 0 bases, and 13 bases lay in between. CDR1 and CDR2 from the germline V gene are MNHEY and SVGAGI. This CDR3 is CASSYRGSLMNTEAFF. Written as DNA, the CDR3 is TGTGCCAGCAGTTACAGGGGGTCCCTGATGAACACTGAAGCTTTCTTT.

J is TRBJ1-1 and V is TRBV11-2; 8 bases align to TRBD1. Germline V CDR1 and CDR2: SGHAT, FQNNGV. The CDR3 runs 14 residues. Losses at the gene ends were 2 bases for V and 7 bases for J; bases not matched to a gene: 6. The CDR3 coding sequence is TGTGCCAGCAGCTTACAGACAGGGGCCCATGAAGCTTTCTTT. Translation gives CASSLQTGAHEAFF.

A remark on this clone: The sample has other DNA sequences that encode this CDR3 too. The gene calls are TRBV30 and TRBJ2-7; D is undetermined. V was clipped by 1 base and J by 2 bases, with 6 bases between them. CDR1 is GTSNPN, CDR2 SVGIG, per germline (reference sequence). This CDR3 contains 12 residues. Written as DNA, the CDR3 is TGTGCCTGGAGTGGAGGAACCTACGAGCAGTACTTC. Translated, it gives CAWSGGTYEQYF.

In regard to this clone: Compared with germline, one end of the junction differs, possibly owing to a read error. V and J are TRBV4-2 and TRBJ2-1; D is perhaps TRBD2 (5 bases). Germline CDR1 and CDR2: LGHNA and YNFKEQ. This CDR3 contains 17 residues. CDR3 region: CASSPRWTLISCNEQFF. The CDR3 DNA reads as TGTGCCAGCAGCCCCCGATGGACTCTAATTTCCTGCAATGAGCAGTTCTTC.

This clone was seen a single time. The chain recombines TRBV25-1 with TRBJ2-7; 12 nucleotides align to TRBD1. Germline V lookup: CDR1 MGHDK, CDR2 SYGVNS. V was clipped by 4 bases and J by 5 bases; unmatched bases: 3. There are 14 residues in the CDR3. CDR3 protein: CASSVGTGGHEQYF. As DNA, the CDR3 is TGTGCCAGCAGTGTCGGGACAGGGGGCCACGAGCAGTACTTC.

The rearrangement links TRBV6-5 to TRBJ2-3; possible D gene TRBD2, 6 bases. V was trimmed by 6 bases and J by 9 bases, leaving 16 bases between them. Looked up from germline, CDR1 is MNHEY and CDR2 is SVGAGI. The CDR3 runs to 13 residues. CDR3 protein: CASSPGGPGTQYF. DNA for the CDR3: TGTGCCAGCAGCCCCGGGGGTCCGGGGACGCAGTATTTT.

The chain couples TRBV6-1 to TRBJ2-7, with TRBD2 matching 10 bases. The J call could be wrong; TRBJ2-1 is a better fit for the DNA end. Germline-derived CDR1 and CDR2 are MNHNS and SASEGT. This CDR3 is built from 15 residues. The CDR3 nucleotides read TGTGCCAGCAGTGAAGCAGCGGGAGGGCCTGATGAGCAGTTCTTC. Translating gives CASSEAAGGPDEQFF.

V usage is TRBV5-1 and J usage is TRBJ1-4; 7 bases match TRBD1. Trimming took 2 bases from V and 3 from J; bases not matched to a gene: 4. Germline V gives CDR1 SGHRS, CDR2 YFSETQ. The CDR3 spans 15 residues. The CDR3 nucleotides are TGCGCCAGCAGCTTTGGCAGGGGGTCTAATGAAAAACTGTTTTTT. Its translation: CASSFGRGSNEKLFF.

Regarding this clone: One end of the junction varies from germline; a read error may be responsible. The chain carries TRBV7-9 and TRBJ1-1; D possibly corresponds to TRBD1 (5 bases). Germline V gene lookup returns CDR1 SEHNR and CDR2 FQNEAQ (reference sequence). This CDR3 is 11 amino acids long. CDR3 residues: CSSGLGGMAFF. The CDR3 nucleotides read TGTTCCAGCGGACTGGGGGGGATGGCTTTCTTT. Filled out from reference TRBV7-9 and TRBJ1-1, the complete variable domain reads DTGVSQNPRHKITKRGQNVTFRCDPISEHNRLYWYRQTLGQGPEFLTYFQNEAQLEKSRLLSDRFSAERPKGSFSTLEIQRTEQGDSAMYLCSSGLGGMAFFGQGTRLTVV.

The chain is built from TRBV11-2 and TRBJ2-5; 9 bases fit TRBD1. Germline V gene data show CDR1 as SGHAT and CDR2 as FQNNGV. The CDR3 runs 16 residues. Trimming took 1 base from V and 5 from J; bases not matched to a gene: 8. CDR3 DNA: TGTGCCAGCAGCTTAGCCGGGACAGGGACTGGGGAGACCCAGTACTTC. Its translation is CASSLAGTGTGETQYF.

The CDR3 here is CASSLTLLTGGYSPLHF. The CDR3 nucleotides read TGCGCCAGCAGCTTGACACTACTGACAGGGGGTTATTCACCCCTCCACTTT. The V and J genes are TRBV5-1 and TRBJ1-6; 9 nucleotides match TRBD1. Trimming took 1 base from V and 8 from J; bases not matched to a gene: 10. In germline, CDR1 is SGHRS, CDR2 YFSETQ. CDR3 length: 17 residues.

This chain joins TRBV15 and TRBJ2-1, with 8 bases aligning to TRBD2. Germline V gene sequence: CDR1 LNHNV, CDR2 YYDKDF (reference sequence). This CDR3 is 15 amino acids long. The junction had 1 base not matched to a gene; V was cut back by 0 bases and J by 3 bases. This chain's CDR3 is CATSREAGDYNEQFF. CDR3 coding DNA: TGTGCCACCAGCAGAGAAGCGGGAGACTACAATGAGCAGTTCTTC.

This rearrangement joins TRBV11-1 to TRBJ2-4; 7 bases are a match to TRBD1. V trimming: 5 bases; J trimming: 2 bases; junction bases outside the gene matches: 6. CDR1 is SGHAT, CDR2 FQDESV, per germline (reference sequence). This CDR3 has 15 amino acids. CDR3 sequence: CASSLGRGTKNIQYF. As DNA, the CDR3 is TGTGCCAGCAGCCTCGGCAGGGGGACCAAAAACATTCAGTACTTC.

The rearrangement links TRBV18 to TRBJ2-2; weak D call: TRBD1 (6 bases). The V and J ends lost 2 bases and 0 bases respectively, with 7 bases between them. CDR1 KGHSH and CDR2 LQKENI come from the germline V gene. The CDR3 is 15 amino acids. The CDR3 DNA is TGTGCCAGCTCACCATGGACAGCGAACACCGGGGAGCTGTTTTTT. Translation: CASSPWTANTGELFF. Looking up the rest from reference TRBV18 and TRBJ2-2 gives the full variable domain: NAGVMQNPRHLVRRRGQEARLRCSPMKGHSHVYWYRQLPEEGLKFMVYLQKENIIDESGMPKERFSAEFPKEGPSILRIQQVVRGDSAAYFCASSPWTANTGELFFGEGSRLTVL.

The chain recombines TRBV5-1 with TRBJ1-1; D remains ambiguous. CDR3 size: 13 residues. The germline V and J ends were trimmed by 7 bases and 2 bases, with 12 bases remaining between them. Germline loops: CDR1 SGHRS, CDR2 YFSETQ. The CDR3 region is CASRDGYNTEAFF. The CDR3 bases are TGCGCCAGCCGCGACGGGTACAACACTGAAGCTTTCTTT.

The chain's CDR3 is CASRRAGEDEQFF. In DNA form, the CDR3 reads TGTGCCAGTCGAAGAGCGGGGGAGGATGAGCAGTTCTTC. The chain combines TRBV7-9 with TRBJ2-1; 8 nucleotides align to TRBD2. Losses at the gene ends were 9 bases for V and 8 bases for J; bases not matched to a gene: 9. Germline V gene lookup returns CDR1 SEHNR and CDR2 FQNEAQ (reference sequence). The length of the CDR3 is 13 residues.